This T cell receptor (beta chain) was sequenced for a study of blood T cell repertoires in COVID-19 (TCRdb year 2020). Background for the entire study: Collaborator samples came from the United States, Italy and Spain and covered acute and convalescent phases of COVID-19. The prospective study material was composed of cDNA or gDNA derived from T cells, B-cell-depleted T cells, or PBMCs. Deeply sampled blood TCRbeta repertoires from subjects exposed to, actively infected with, or recovered from COVID-19 were included in the dataset. A freely available public database, intended as a resource for researchers studying the immune response to SARS-CoV-2, is where the repertoires were released. The samples were drawn from two sources: the first 160 participants of the ongoing ImmuneRACE study, and 1,000 to 1,500 subjects contributed by 6 global collaborators. Sample metadata almost always included a de-identified subject ID, COVID-19 status, age in years and sex. HLA class I and class II types, where available, came from metadata supplied by the sample provider rather than from assay-based typing. General findings and caveats noted by the study authors: How much clinical and demographic metadata was included differed by source and by participant, and the metadata was provided uncurated.

V is pared back by 4 bases and J by 1 base, with 12 bases lying between the germline termini. Taken from the germline V gene, the CDR1 and CDR2 loops are KGHDR and SFDVKD. Its CDR3 holds 15 amino acids, cysteine through phenylalanine. Only CDR3 DNA remains: 45 bases, in frame from the first base. Collaborating institutions collected whole blood in K2EDTA tubes following their own protocols. For TCRbeta analysis, collaborator samples were shipped as frozen whole blood, as isolated PBMCs, or as DNA extracted from either sample type. TCRbeta CDR3 regions were amplified from genomic DNA using the immunoSEQ Assay, a bias-controlled multiplex PCR. In the authors' own workflow: The number of nucleated cells in each sample was estimated from the amplification of reference gene primers within the assay. Sequence reads were collapsed and filtered to measure the absolute abundance of every unique TCRbeta CDR3 rearrangement. For each sample, productive Simpson clonality was calculated by taking the square root of Simpson's diversity index across productive rearrangements. TCRdb took this table from immuneACCESS and kept in-frame rearrangements with V and J called. Such tables lack part of the clones; where checked against another copy, unresolved V genes explain under half of the gap, and the rest is unexplained. V, J and clone size are those of that table, while D and trimming were read from the DNA. Present in this sample are under 250,000 clones, about 85% of which were seen just once. 5% to 8% of the sample goes to the ten largest clones.

A note on this clone: The antigen it recognizes is unknown. Base qualities were left out, and no much larger clone turns up one base away.

The sequence was obtained from a woman in her sixties with active or convalescent COVID-19. The sequence joins TRBV24-1 to TRBJ2-5, with TRBD1 as a weak D call on 5 bases. Sequencing used peripheral blood. The nucleotide sequence reads as follows: TGTGCCACCAGTGACGCCGCGACAGCCCAAGAGACCCAGTACTTC. Its coded protein is CATSDAATAQETQYF.